Below, one TCR beta chain is given with its context. The data are from a study of blood T cell repertoires in COVID-19. Background on the study: In each case, the material was cDNA or gDNA derived from T cells, B-cell-depleted T cells, or PBMCs.

The CDR3 covers 16 residues. Looked up from germline, CDR1 is SEHNR and CDR2 is FQNEAQ (reference sequence). V lost 4 bases and J lost 0, with 15 bases in between. In the authors' workflow: From reference gene primer amplification, estimates of nucleated cell counts were derived. Clones were sequenced by immunoSEQ multiplex PCR, and TCRdb holds only the in-frame ones, with some missing. Clone size and the V and J calls come from that table; the DNA yielded D and trimming. The sample has 300,000 to 500,000 clones, around 89% seen once. Those enrolled, adults aged 18 to 89 years, came from some 25 US areas.

This clonotype originated in a woman aged 30 to 39 with acute COVID-19. The genes are TRBV7-9 and TRBJ1-1; D uncertain. Sample: PBMCs or T cells enriched from blood (not recorded which). CDR3 residues: CASSSPRGNMNTEAFF. DNA of the CDR3: TGTGCCAGCAGCTCCCCTCGCGGGAACATGAACACTGAAGCTTTCTTT.